The rows below give T cell receptor beta chains drawn from one sample of a study of CD8 T cells in ankylosing spondylitis. TCRdb fed the 5' RACE reads into MiXCR, producing one record per CDR3 protein. This sample yields approximately 250,000 distinct CDR3 sequences, of which 8% to 9% are seen a single time; roughly 4.9% belongs to the top ten. The sequencing input was blood, either unsorted or a sorted T cell fraction (not recorded which). These receptors originate from a female donor with ankylosing spondylitis or in good health (not recorded which). CDR3s include the opening cysteine and the closing phenylalanine or tryptophan. A D gene is named only where the DNA matches it firmly. The listing skips clone size in some rows; elsewhere it reads once, few, many or a size class.

V	J	size	D	CDR3	DNA
TRBV5-1	TRBJ1-1	few	NA	CASCPAGVQGMNTEAFF	TGCGCCAGCTGCCCGGCCGGGGTGCAAGGCATGAACACTGAAGCTTTCTTT
TRBV12-3/TRBV12-4	TRBJ2-5	many	NA	CASSFGPGRETQYF	TGTGCCAGCAGTTTTGGGCCAGGGAGGGAGACCCAGTACTTC
TRBV20-1	TRBJ2-3	many	NA	CSATKGLPPKDTQYF	TGCAGTGCTACAAAGGGGCTACCCCCCAAAGATACGCAGTATTTT
TRBV14	TRBJ2-1	many	NA	CASSVGYYNEQFF	TGTGCCAGCAGCGTCGGGTACTACAATGAGCAGTTCTTC
TRBV12-3/TRBV12-4	TRBJ2-7	many	NA	CASSLRGEQYF	TGTGCCAGCAGTTTGAGGGGCGAGCAGTACTTC
TRBV20-1	TRBJ1-1	many	NA	CSAVQRGRMNTEAFF	TGCAGTGCCGTCCAGCGAGGACGTATGAACACTGAAGCTTTCTTT
TRBV6-1	TRBJ1-6	NA	NA	CASSPSGIGQGSPLHF	TGTGCCAGCAGTCCCTCAGGGATTGGGCAGGGTTCACCCCTCCACTTT
TRBV7-8	TRBJ2-2	many	NA	CASSGQHTGELFF	TGTGCCAGCAGCGGCCAGCACACCGGGGAGCTGTTTTTT
TRBV12-3/TRBV12-4	TRBJ2-2	many	NA	CASSGEGGELFF	TGTGCCAGCAGTGGCGAGGGCGGGGAGCTGTTTTTT
TRBV7-9	TRBJ2-1	many	NA	CASSMSYNEQFF	TGTGCCAGCAGTATGTCCTACAATGAGCAGTTCTTC
TRBV4-3	TRBJ2-3	many	NA	CASSQRPGNTDTQYF	TGCGCCAGCAGCCAACGTCCGGGAAACACAGATACGCAGTATTTT
TRBV4-3	TRBJ1-1	many	NA	CASSQDRELSNTEAFF	TGCGCCAGCAGCCAAGACCGGGAGCTCTCGAACACTGAAGCTTTCTTT
TRBV12-3/TRBV12-4	TRBJ2-5	many	TRBD1	CASSPGQGGRETQYF	TGTGCCAGCAGCCCCGGACAGGGAGGTAGAGAGACCCAGTACTTC
TRBV29-1	TRBJ2-1	many	TRBD2	CSVTISGRGIGEQFF	TGCAGCGTGACAATTAGCGGGAGAGGTATAGGTGAGCAGTTCTTC